These 4 T cell receptor beta chains originate from one sample sequenced in a study of blood T cells in healthy people across ages. With a J-beta primer mix and a sample-barcoded 5' primer, a second PCR ran 7 to 11 cycles. TCRdb reprocessed the 5' RACE reads via MiXCR and lists one record per CDR3 protein. The sample gives about 800,000 distinct CDR3 sequences, roughly 64% of which show up once; roughly 20% is in the top ten. The sample taken for sequencing was blood. All receptors come from a man aged 25 to 40 in good health.

This clonotype has only one observation. The V and J genes are TRBV9 and TRBJ2-3, with 10 bases fitting TRBD1. CDR1 and CDR2 from the germline V gene are SGDLS and YYNGEE. The CDR3 totals 15 residues. With 3 bases clipped from V and 3 bases from J, the junction kept 4 bases outside the gene matches. The CDR3 loop is CASSAWDRGTDTQYF. In DNA, the CDR3 is TGTGCCAGCAGCGCATGGGACAGGGGAACAGATACGCAGTATTTT.

V is TRBV7-8 and J is TRBJ2-7, with 8 positions matching TRBD2. The germline V gene has CDR1 SGHVS and CDR2 FQNEAQ. J was trimmed by 2 bases and V by 5 bases; bases with no gene match: 14. The CDR3 runs 17 residues. CDR3 loop: CASSIAGGAGITYEQYF. DNA of the CDR3: TGTGCCAGCAGCATTGCGGGAGGAGCGGGGATAACCTACGAGCAGTACTTC.

The J gene is TRBJ2-1, the V gene TRBV12-3 or TRBV12-4; the match to TRBD1 covers 7 bases. The junction had 14 bases not matched to a gene; V was cut back by 3 bases and J by 0 bases. CDR3 size: 19 residues. This CDR3 reads CASSFSFDVDRASYNEQFF. The CDR3 bases are TGTGCCAGCAGTTTCTCATTTGACGTTGACAGGGCCTCCTACAATGAGCAGTTCTTC.

In its sample, this clonotype was seen a few times. V usage is TRBV11-2 and J usage is TRBJ2-1, with 7 bases matching TRBD2. This CDR3 has 15 residues. V shed 4 bases and J 9 bases; nucleotides not matched to a gene: 12. Germline values: CDR1 SGHAT, CDR2 FQNNGV. CDR3 amino acids: CASSSVLRGGSEQFF. The DNA for the CDR3 is TGTGCCAGCAGCTCAGTTCTGCGCGGGGGATCTGAGCAGTTCTTC.